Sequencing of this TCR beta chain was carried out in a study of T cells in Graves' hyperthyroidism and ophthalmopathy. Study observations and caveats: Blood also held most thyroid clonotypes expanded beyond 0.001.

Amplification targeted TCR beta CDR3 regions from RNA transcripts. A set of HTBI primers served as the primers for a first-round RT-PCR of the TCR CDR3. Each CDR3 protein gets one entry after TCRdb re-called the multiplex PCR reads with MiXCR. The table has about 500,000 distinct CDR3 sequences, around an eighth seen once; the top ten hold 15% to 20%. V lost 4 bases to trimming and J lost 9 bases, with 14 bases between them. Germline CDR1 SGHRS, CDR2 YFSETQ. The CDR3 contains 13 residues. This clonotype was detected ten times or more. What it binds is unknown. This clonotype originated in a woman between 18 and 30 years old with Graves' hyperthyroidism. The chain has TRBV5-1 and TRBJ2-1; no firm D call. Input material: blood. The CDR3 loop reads CASSTGPGREQFF. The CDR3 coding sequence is TGCGCCAGCAGCACTGGGCCGGGTCGTGAGCAGTTCTTC.